The rows below give T cell receptor beta chains drawn from one sample of a study of blood T cell repertoires in COVID-19. The repertoire was sequenced with immunoSEQ multiplex PCR; TCRdb's copy has only in-frame clones and lacks some. The profile covers roughly 400,000 clones, with approximately 89% appearing a single time and 1.7% taken by the ten largest. Sequencing input: PBMCs or T cells enriched from blood (not recorded which). The receptors here all came from a woman aged 25 to 39 who had recovered from COVID-19. CDR3s include the opening cysteine and the closing phenylalanine or tryptophan. The D gene is left open where the match is weak. Clone size is shown for a subset of rows, as once, few, many or a class of expanded clone.

clone_size | d_call | j_call | v_call | cdr3_nt | cdr3_aa
NA | NA | TRBJ1-5 | TRBV21-1 | TGTGCCAGCAGCAGAGCGGACCTGGGACAGGCGATTAATCAGCCCCAGCATTTT | CASSRADLGQAINQPQHF
NA | NA | TRBJ1-4 | TRBV27 | TGTGCCAGCAGTTTGGGCTTAGTAAGAGAAAAACTGTTTTTT | CASSLGLVREKLFF
NA | NA | TRBJ1-6 | TRBV11-2 | TGTGCCAGCAGCTTGCAGACAGCCAATTCACCCCTCCACTTT | CASSLQTANSPLHF
few | NA | TRBJ1-6 | TRBV19 | TGTGCCAGTATCGAAAGCGAATTATCACCCCTCCACTTT | CASIESELSPLHF
NA | TRBD2 | TRBJ2-2 | TRBV2 | TGTGCCAGCAGTGAACTAGCGGGACGCTACACCGGGGAGCTGTTTTTT | CASSELAGRYTGELFF
NA | NA | TRBJ1-4 | TRBV7-9 | TGTGCCAGCAGCTTAGCCGGGGGGGCGACTAATGAAAAACTGTTTTTT | CASSLAGGATNEKLFF
NA | NA | TRBJ1-5 | TRBV29-1 | TGCAGCGTTGCCGGACAAGTAAATCAGCCCCAGCATTTT | CSVAGQVNQPQHF
NA | NA | TRBJ2-7 | TRBV28 | TGTGCCAGCGGCAATCAGGGCGAGCAGTACTTC | CASGNQGEQYF
NA | TRBD1 | TRBJ1-1 | TRBV10-3 | TGTGCCATCAGCCTTGACAGGGACACTGAAGCTTTCTTT | CAISLDRDTEAFF
NA | NA | TRBJ1-1 | TRBV19 | TGTGCCAGTAGTATAAGTGTTTATAGAGAAGCTTTCTTT | CASSISVYREAFF
few | TRBD1 | TRBJ1-2 | TRBV19 | TGTGCCAGTAGTATAGATGGACAGGGAGTGTATGGCTACACCTTC | CASSIDGQGVYGYTF
few | TRBD2 | TRBJ2-3 | TRBV15 | TGTGCCACCAGCAGCGGGCAGGGAGCGGGACCCACAGATACGCAGTATTTT | CATSSGQGAGPTDTQYF
NA | TRBD1 | TRBJ1-1 | TRBV9 | TGTGCCAGCAGCGTAGGGGACAGGGGGCTCACTGAAGCTTTCTTT | CASSVGDRGLTEAFF
NA | NA | TRBJ1-4 | TRBV10-3 | TGTGCCATCAGTGAGTCCGGGACACGAATCGAAAAACTGTTTTTT | CAISESGTRIEKLFF
NA | NA | TRBJ1-1 | TRBV7-3 | TGTGCCAGCAGCTTAACTCCCATCGTGGGGGGAATGAACACTGAAGCTTTCTTT | CASSLTPIVGGMNTEAFF
NA | TRBD1 | TRBJ1-4 | TRBV6-2/TRBV6-3 | TGTGCCAGCAGTCGGACAGGGGATGAACTGTTTTTT | CASSRTGDELFF
NA | TRBD1 | TRBJ1-1 | TRBV27 | TGTGCCAGCAAAGGCTTCAGGACAGGGCATATGAACACTGAAGCTTTCTTT | CASKGFRTGHMNTEAFF
few | NA | TRBJ1-2 | TRBV7-8 | TGTGCCAGCAGCCCGGACAGAGTTTATGGCTACACCTTC | CASSPDRVYGYTF
once | TRBD1 | TRBJ1-2 | TRBV2 | TGTGCCAGCAGTGAGGACAGGGCGAACTATGGCTACACCTTC | CASSEDRANYGYTF
NA | TRBD2 | TRBJ2-2 | TRBV27 | TGTGCCAGCAGGGGGGGACTAGCAGAGACCGGGGAGCTGTTTTTT | CASRGGLAETGELFF
NA | NA | TRBJ1-2 | TRBV7-8 | TGTGCCAGCAGCCCATCAGGAGGGGTTTATGGCTACACCTTC | CASSPSGGVYGYTF
NA | NA | TRBJ1-2 | TRBV27 | TGTGCCAGCAGTGCCGTTTGGGGCCACTATGGCTACACCTTC | CASSAVWGHYGYTF
NA | NA | TRBJ2-7 | TRBV2 | TGTGCCAGCTTAGGACTCCCCTACGAGCAGTACTTC | CASLGLPYEQYF
once | TRBD2 | TRBJ2-1 | TRBV3-1/TRBV3-2 | TGTGCCAGCAGCCAAGGACCTGGACTAGCGGGCTCCTACAATGAGCAGTTCTTC | CASSQGPGLAGSYNEQFF
NA | NA | TRBJ1-1 | TRBV29-1 | TGCAGCTCGGGACACGCGAACACTGAAGCTTTCTTT | CSSGHANTEAFF
NA | TRBD1 | TRBJ1-1 | TRBV10-3 | TGTGCCACCTCCGGGACAGGGAATTGGGCTTTCTTT | CATSGTGNWAFF
NA | TRBD2 | TRBJ2-2 | TRBV10-3 | TGTGCCATCAGGTTAAGACTAGCGGGCGGGACCGGGGAGCTGTTTTTT | CAIRLRLAGGTGELFF
NA | NA | TRBJ2-5 | TRBV29-1 | TGCAGCGCACAGGGTTCCTTGGAGACCCAGTACTTC | CSAQGSLETQYF
once | NA | TRBJ1-1 | TRBV3-1/TRBV3-2 | TGTGCCAGCAGCCAAGATCTAAGTCTTCAGGCAGCCACTGAAGCTTTCTTT | CASSQDLSLQAATEAFF
NA | NA | TRBJ1-1 | TRBV7-9 | TGTGCCAGCAGCTCCCGCAGGGCGGGAACTGAAGCTTTCTTT | CASSSRRAGTEAFF
NA | TRBD1 | TRBJ1-2 | TRBV7-3 | TGTGCCAGCAGCTCCGGGACAGGGACGATGGGCTACACCTTC | CASSSGTGTMGYTF
NA | TRBD2 | TRBJ2-3 | TRBV7-3 | TGTGCCAGCAGCTTAAACGGACTAGCAACAGATACGCAGTATTTT | CASSLNGLATDTQYF
NA | NA | TRBJ1-3 | TRBV5-6 | TGTGCCAGCAGCTTAGGAGGGCTCGGAAACACCATATATTTT | CASSLGGLGNTIYF
NA | NA | TRBJ1-2 | TRBV29-1 | TGCAGCGTTGAAAACGGGGCAGGGGCATATGGCTACACCTTC | CSVENGAGAYGYTF
NA | NA | TRBJ2-2 | TRBV5-1 | TGCGCCAGCAGCAGACAGCCTAACACCGGGGAGCTGTTTTTT | CASSRQPNTGELFF
NA | TRBD1 | TRBJ2-1 | TRBV5-1 | TGCGCCAGCAGCTTGGGGACAGGGTCGTACAATGAGCAGTTCTTC | CASSLGTGSYNEQFF
NA | NA | TRBJ1-6 | TRBV4-3 | TGCGCCAGCAGCCAGGGTGAAGGGGGTACCCTCCACTTT | CASSQGEGGTLHF
NA | NA | TRBJ2-6 | TRBV19 | TGTGCCAGTAGTATTCTCACCAGCTCTGGGGCCAACGTCCTGACTTTC | CASSILTSSGANVLTF
few | TRBD2 | TRBJ2-2 | TRBV5-1 | TGCGCCAGCAGCCCGGAGGCGGGAGGGCCGACGACCGGGGAGCTGTTTTTT | CASSPEAGGPTTGELFF
NA | NA | TRBJ1-3 | TRBV28 | TGTGCCAGCAGTACAACCCGACAGGGAAACACCATATATTTT | CASSTTRQGNTIYF
NA | TRBD1 | TRBJ1-2 | TRBV27 | TGTGCCACAGGACAGGTACATGGCTACACCTTC | CATGQVHGYTF
NA | NA | TRBJ2-5 | TRBV5-6 | TGTGCCAGCAGCTTACGGGGGGCCGGGGGAGAGACCCAGTACTTC | CASSLRGAGGETQYF
NA | TRBD1 | TRBJ2-2 | TRBV7-9 | TGTGCCAGCAGCTTCGGACAGGGGTTAACCGGGGAGCTGTTTTTT | CASSFGQGLTGELFF
NA | TRBD1 | TRBJ2-3 | TRBV5-1 | TGCGCCAGCAGCTTGGCCGGACAGGGGAATACGCAGTATTTT | CASSLAGQGNTQYF
NA | NA | TRBJ1-4 | TRBV7-3 | TGTGCCAGCAGTCCAGGGGCTAATGAAAAACTGTTTTTT | CASSPGANEKLFF
NA | TRBD1 | TRBJ2-3 | TRBV30 | TGTGCCTGGAGTGGGGGACAGGCAGGCACAGATACGCAGTATTTT | CAWSGGQAGTDTQYF
NA | TRBD1 | TRBJ2-3 | TRBV12-5 | TGTGCTAGTGGTTTGGCGACAGGGGGCTGGGATACGCAGTATTTT | CASGLATGGWDTQYF
NA | NA | TRBJ1-3 | TRBV30 | TGTGCCTGGAGTGTCCCCTCGACTGGAGGTGGAAACACCATATATTTT | CAWSVPSTGGGNTIYF
NA | TRBD1 | TRBJ1-2 | TRBV29-1 | TGCAGCGTCGGCAGTGATTCGACAGGGCAAGTAGAGGGCTACACCTTC | CSVGSDSTGQVEGYTF
NA | TRBD1 | TRBJ1-2 | TRBV9 | TGTGCCAGCAGCGTAGCTGGGACAGGGGATTATGGCTACACCTTC | CASSVAGTGDYGYTF
NA | TRBD1 | TRBJ2-2 | TRBV7-3 | TGTGCCAGCAGCCCTTGGACAGGGGGCAACGGGGTGCTGTTTTTT | CASSPWTGGNGVLFF
NA | TRBD2 | TRBJ2-1 | TRBV5-1 | TGCGCCAGCAGCGCCTCCGGGACTAGCGGGAGTAATGAGCAGTTCTTC | CASSASGTSGSNEQFF